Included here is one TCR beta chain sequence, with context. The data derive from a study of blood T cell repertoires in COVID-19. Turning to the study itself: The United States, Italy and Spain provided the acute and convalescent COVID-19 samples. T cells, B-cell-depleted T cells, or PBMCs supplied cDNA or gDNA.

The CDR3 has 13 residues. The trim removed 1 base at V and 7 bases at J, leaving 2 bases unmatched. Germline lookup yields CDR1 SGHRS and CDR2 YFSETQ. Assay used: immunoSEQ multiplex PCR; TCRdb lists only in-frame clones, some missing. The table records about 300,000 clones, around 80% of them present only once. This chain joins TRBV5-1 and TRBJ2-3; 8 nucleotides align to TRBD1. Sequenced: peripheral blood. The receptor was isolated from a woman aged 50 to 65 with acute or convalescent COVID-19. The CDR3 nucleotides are TGCGCCAGCAGCTTGCAGGGGGCAAATACGCAGTATTTT. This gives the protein CASSLQGANTQYF.